What follows is one T cell receptor beta chain and its context. The sample belongs to a study of T cell changes during pregnancy in multiple sclerosis. In germline, CDR1 is LNHDA, CDR2 SQIVND (reference sequence). The CDR3 is 16 amino acids. With 8 bases clipped from V and 5 bases from J, the junction kept 14 bases outside the gene matches. Sequencing used immunoSEQ multiplex PCR; TCRdb keeps in-frame clones, though not all of them. The sample includes some 130,000 clones, roughly 95% of them seen just once. The rearrangement joins TRBV19 to TRBJ1-3; TRBD1 matches 8 bases. The sample consisted of peripheral blood, taken after pregnancy. This clonotype was sampled from a female donor with multiple sclerosis, enrolled in a pregnancy study. The CDR3 DNA is TGTGCCAGTCTCTCAGATCGGACAGGGAATAGAAACACCATATATTTT. Translated, it gives CASLSDRTGNRNTIYF.